This paragraph reports one T cell receptor beta chain. Antigen specificity is unknown. Data came from immunoSEQ multiplex PCR; TCRdb stores just in-frame clones and leaves some out. Found here are approximately 15,000 clones, about 85% of them singletons; the top ten hold about 3%. This entry belongs to a study of T cell responses to AZD1222 COVID-19 vaccine. Broader study findings: The span of vaccine-associated CD4 TCRs extended across spike, with dominance at 160-218 and 743-854. The study reported that nearly half of spike-specific TCRs target unmutated variant regions. After two AZD1222 doses, spike-specific TCR breadth and depth rose versus day 0. Most donors were white British and more were female, and clonal diversity was possibly underestimated.

The specimen comprised peripheral blood, sampled 28 days after the second AZD1222 dose. The clonotype originates from an adult who received the AZD1222 COVID-19 vaccine.

The CDR3 sequence: CASSLARDRGKGTEAFF. As DNA, the CDR3 is TGTGCCAGCAGCTTAGCGCGGGACAGGGGTAAAGGCACTGAAGCTTTCTTT. The chain is built from TRBV7-2 and TRBJ1-1, with TRBD1 identical over 10 bases. The J segment lost 4 bases and the V segment lost 0 bases, leaving 8 bases of the junction unmatched. The CDR3 totals 17 residues. Germline V lookup: CDR1 SGHTA, CDR2 FQGNSA.